This T cell receptor beta chain derives from a study of blood T cell repertoires in COVID-19. About the study: Donors in the United States, Italy and Spain gave samples during acute or convalescent COVID-19. In each case, the material was cDNA or gDNA derived from T cells, B-cell-depleted T cells, or PBMCs.

Per the study methods: Reference gene primer amplification yielded estimated nucleated cell counts. The assay was immunoSEQ multiplex PCR, and TCRdb's table has in-frame clones only and misses some. The V and J calls and clone size were taken over from that table, and D and trimming were inferred from the DNA. The sample carries about 130,000 clones, roughly four fifths recorded once. Germline CDR1 is LGHDT and CDR2 is YNNKEL (reference sequence). The trim removed 4 bases at V and 0 bases at J, leaving 4 bases unmatched. The CDR3 is 15 residues long. Sequenced material: peripheral blood. The chain couples TRBV3-1 (or the pseudogene TRBV3-2) to TRBJ1-1, with TRBD1 matching 8 bases. The sequence derives from a woman between 45 and 65 years old with acute or convalescent COVID-19. In nucleotides, the CDR3 is TGTGCCAGCAGCCGACAGGGGCTCATGAACACTGAAGCTTTCTTT. Translating gives CASSRQGLMNTEAFF.